These 12 T cell receptor beta chains came from one sample sequenced in a study of T-cell reconstitution after alpha-beta-depleted transplantation in children. Unique molecular identifiers tagged the TCRbeta library. TCRdb reprocessed the PCR reads with MiXCR, giving one entry per CDR3 protein. This table holds about 980,000 distinct CDR3 sequences, less than 30% found once. Sequences were derived from PBMCs, mostly from graft donor cells, sampled 360 days after TCRalphabeta/CD19-depleted stem cell transplant. These TCRs come from a boy under two years old who had a stem cell transplant for SCID, so the T cells may come from the graft donor.

For the CDR3, the DNA is TGTGCCAGCAGCCACTCCTTGGATACGCAGTATTTT. Translating it yields CASSHSLDTQYF. The genes are TRBV4-2 and TRBJ2-3; the D is unclear. V was shortened by 3 bases and J by 6 bases, with 7 bases between the two germline ends. This CDR3 contains 12 residues. CDR1 LGHNA and CDR2 YNFKEQ come from the germline V gene.

This chain uses TRBV29-1 with TRBJ2-3; D unclear. CDR3 length equals 12 residues. V shed 4 bases and J shed 3 bases, with 8 bases lying between them. Germline V gives CDR1 SQVTM, CDR2 ANQGSEA. The CDR3 protein is CSVGGNTDTQYF. The DNA for the CDR3 is TGCAGCGTTGGTGGGAATACAGATACGCAGTATTTT.

The chain uses TRBV29-1 and TRBJ2-1, with 8 positions matching TRBD1. The CDR3 extends over 12 amino acids. The germline CDR1 and CDR2 sequences are SQVTM and ANQGSEA. With 6 bases clipped from V and 12 bases from J, the junction kept 10 bases outside the gene matches. DNA of the CDR3: TGCAGCGTGATAATCGACAGGGGACGGCAGTTCTTC. This encodes CSVIIDRGRQFF.

This clonotype has only a few counts. The genes are TRBV5-6 and TRBJ2-7; the D gene could be TRBD1 or TRBD2 (6 bases each). Trimming removed 4 bases from V and 2 bases from J, with 22 bases in between. The CDR3 contains 17 residues. Germline V gives CDR1 SGHDT, CDR2 YYEEEE. The CDR3 DNA follows: TGTGCCAGCAGCATAAGGCTCGAGTCAGGGGAGGCCTACGAGCAGTACTTC. It translates to CASSIRLESGEAYEQYF.

The J gene is TRBJ2-1, the V gene TRBV5-1, with 7 bases aligning to TRBD2. The CDR3 extends over 15 amino acids. Unmatched junction bases numbered 8, after V lost 4 bases and J lost 4 bases. The germline V gene encodes CDR1 SGHRS and CDR2 YFSETQ. In nucleotides, the CDR3 is TGCGCCAGCAGCACTAGCGCGCCCGCTTACAATGAGCAGTTCTTC. The encoded protein is CASSTSAPAYNEQFF.

The chain recombines TRBV5-1 with TRBJ2-3; no reliable D call. The CDR3 has 17 residues. V lost 1 base to trimming and J lost 1 base, with 16 bases between them. Germline V lookup: CDR1 SGHRS, CDR2 YFSETQ. CDR3 DNA: TGCGCCAGCAGCTTGCCGGCAATATTTCGGGGCACAGATACGCAGTATTTT. Its translation is CASSLPAIFRGTDTQYF. Full variable domain (missing parts from reference TRBV5-1 and TRBJ2-3): KAGVTQTPRYLIKTRGQQVTLSCSPISGHRSVSWYQQTPGQGLQFLFEYFSETQRNKGNFPGRFSGRQFSNSRSEMNVSTLELGDSALYLCASSLPAIFRGTDTQYFGPGTRLTVL.

This clonotype was detected many times. V usage is TRBV4-1 and J usage is TRBJ2-5; 9 bases map to TRBD1. The CDR3 spans 14 residues. Germline V gives CDR1 MGHRA, CDR2 YSYEKL. The J segment lost 5 bases and the V segment lost 2 bases, leaving 3 bases of the junction unmatched. The CDR3 DNA reads as TGCGCCAGCAGCCAAACAGGGGGCTTGGAGACCCAGTACTTC. This codes for CASSQTGGLETQYF.

There are a few counts of this clonotype. This chain links TRBV4-2 with TRBJ2-7; no clear D. The CDR3 sequence is 12 residues long. With 3 bases removed from V and 4 bases from J, the gap between germline ends came to 7 bases. Germline V CDR1 and CDR2: LGHNA, YNFKEQ. The chain's CDR3 is CASSQDIYEQYF. CDR3 nucleotides: TGTGCCAGCAGCCAGGATATATACGAGCAGTACTTC.

This chain uses TRBV11-1 with TRBJ2-6, with 8 bases fitting TRBD1. Germline CDR1 SGHAT, CDR2 FQDESV (reference sequence). After removal of 5 bases from V and 0 bases from J, the junction contained 12 bases not matched to a gene. The CDR3 has 19 amino acids. CDR3 sequence (DNA): TGTGCCAGCAGCCCCTTCCGGGACAGGAACGACTCTGGGGCCAACGTCCTGACTTTC. Translating it yields CASSPFRDRNDSGANVLTF.

The gene calls are TRBV10-3 and TRBJ2-3; tentative D call: TRBD1 (6 bases). The CDR3 runs to 18 residues. Germline CDR1 and CDR2: ENHRY and SYGVKD. The ends were cut back, 2 bases at V and 3 bases at J, with 21 bases in the middle. CDR3 region: CAISETLYSGAQTDTQYF. For the CDR3, the DNA is TGTGCCATCAGTGAGACCCTCTATTCAGGGGCGCAAACAGATACGCAGTATTTT.

The chain carries TRBV5-1 and TRBJ2-1; possible D gene TRBD2, 7 bases. This CDR3 has 14 amino acids. Germline CDR1 SGHRS, CDR2 YFSETQ. V lost 4 bases to trimming and J lost 5 bases, with 13 bases between them. The CDR3 spells CASSRPGGDNEQFF. The DNA for the CDR3 is TGCGCCAGCAGCCGGCCGGGGGGCGACAATGAGCAGTTCTTC.

J is TRBJ2-2 and V is TRBV29-1; unclear D gene. Trimming cost V 3 bases and J 6 bases, with 11 bases left between them. The V gene's germline CDR1 is SQVTM and CDR2 ANQGSEA. The CDR3 length is 13 residues. The CDR3 DNA sequence: TGCAGCGTTGATAGGGCAGGCGCCGGGGAGCTGTTTTTT. It encodes CSVDRAGAGELFF.